This T cell receptor (beta chain) emerged from a study of beta chain features in type 1 diabetes. Study-wide results and caveats: Among type 1 diabetes patients, VDJ junctions had fewer insertions and more deletions.

Every bit of the isolated RNA underwent reverse transcription, so sequencing read expressed TCRB transcripts. Clones were sequenced by immunoSEQ multiplex PCR, and TCRdb holds only the in-frame ones, with some missing. The sample has 250,000 to 300,000 clones, about 8% seen once. It was one heparinised blood draw, averaging approximately 100 mL, that each donor gave. This clone turned up a few times. Its antigen is still unknown. The CDR3 has 13 residues. Trimming cost V 8 bases and J 5 bases, with 15 bases left between them. Germline CDR1 SGHTA, CDR2 FQGNSA. The sequence was collected from a woman between 18 and 29 years old in good health. J is TRBJ2-5 and V is TRBV7-2; maybe TRBD1 (5 bases). The specimen was central memory CD4+ T cells from blood. The CDR3 sequence is CASEVGVGETQYF. CDR3 DNA sequence: TGTGCCAGCGAAGTAGGGGTTGGGGAGACCCAGTACTTC.